Given below is one T cell receptor (beta chain) in context. A much larger clone differs from this one at a single base, so this may be a read error. The source of the sample is a study of tumor and adjacent non-tumor tissue in lung cancer. V lost 3 bases to trimming and J lost 1 base, with 9 bases between them. The CDR3 has 13 residues. Germline values: CDR1 GTSNPN, CDR2 SVGIG (reference sequence). No cell sorting was done before RNA was extracted from the tissue. TCRbeta libraries were built with three rounds of nested PCR, modified from ARM-PCR. Using its own MiXCR run on the multiplex PCR reads, TCRdb lists one record per CDR3 protein. The data hold approximately 120,000 distinct CDR3 sequences, with roughly 80% observed a single time.

What was sequenced was lung tumor tissue. This sequence originates from a woman in her fifties or sixties with non-small cell lung cancer. V is TRBV30 and J is TRBJ1-2; D is uncertain. The CDR3, as DNA: TGTGCCTGGAGCCTGACGGATAACTATGGCTACACCTTC. This codes for CAWSLTDNYGYTF.